The rows below give T cell receptor beta chains drawn from one sample of a study of blood T cell repertoires in COVID-19. Data came from immunoSEQ multiplex PCR; TCRdb stores just in-frame clones and leaves some out. Here the sample spans fewer than 200,000 clones, approximately 91% being singletons. The specimen was peripheral blood. The receptors shown here come from a man between 18 and 29 years old with COVID-19, enrolled during active disease. Both conserved end residues are part of each CDR3. The D gene is left open where the match is weak. Rows may omit the clone size; those that give it use once, few, many or a size class.

>.|TRBV7-8|TRBJ1-4|.
TGTGCCAGCAGCTTAGAGGGTAGGGGTAATGAAAAACTGCTTTTT
CASSLEGRGNEKLLF
>.|TRBV6-5|TRBJ2-5|TRBD1
TGTGCCAGCAGTTACGGACAGGGGGGCGAGACCCAGTACTTC
CASSYGQGGETQYF
>.|TRBV18|TRBJ2-4|TRBD1
TGTGCCAGCTCACCCTCTGGACAGGCGGACATTCAGTACTTC
CASSPSGQADIQYF
>.|TRBV28|TRBJ1-2|TRBD1
TGTGCCAGCAGTTTATGGGATACAGGGGACTATGGCTACACCTTC
CASSLWDTGDYGYTF
>.|TRBV19|TRBJ1-1|TRBD1
TGTGCCAGTAGTACCAGACAGGGGGGAAACACTGAAGCTTTCTTT
CASSTRQGGNTEAFF
>.|TRBV5-4|TRBJ1-2|.
TGTGCCAGCAGCCCAGGGGCGGGTGGCTACACCTTC
CASSPGAGGYTF
>.|TRBV7-2|TRBJ1-6|.
TGTGCCAGCAGCAGAGCAGGGTTTGGCAATTCACCCCTCCACTTT
CASSRAGFGNSPLHF
>once|TRBV4-1|TRBJ1-6|.
TGCGCCAGCAGCCCCCTTTCAGGCACATTCAATTCACCCCTCCACTTT
CASSPLSGTFNSPLHF
>once|TRBV18|TRBJ2-7|TRBD1
TGTGCCAGCTCACCCAGACAGGGGACCCCCTACGAGCAGTACTTC
CASSPRQGTPYEQYF
>.|TRBV24-1|TRBJ2-1|.
TGTGCCACCAGTGATGGCTGGGGGGTTGGTGAGCAGTTCTTC
CATSDGWGVGEQFF
>.|TRBV19|TRBJ2-1|.
TGTGCCAGTAGTGTCGGGGGATGGAATGAGCAGTTCTTC
CASSVGGWNEQFF
>.|TRBV19|TRBJ2-5|TRBD2
TGTGCCAGTAGTATGGTTAGCGGGAGTGAGACCCAGTACTTC
CASSMVSGSETQYF
>.|TRBV24-1|TRBJ1-5|TRBD1
TGTGCCACCAGTGATTCAACAGGGGGCGGTCAGCCCCAGCATTTT
CATSDSTGGGQPQHF
>.|TRBV3-1/TRBV3-2|TRBJ1-5|TRBD1
TGTGCCAGCAGTTTCGGGACAGGCAGCAATCAGCCCCAGCATTTT
CASSFGTGSNQPQHF
>.|TRBV5-4|TRBJ2-3|.
TGTGCCAGCAGCCAGTGGGGGCGGTTGGATACGCAGTATTTT
CASSQWGRLDTQYF
>.|TRBV28|TRBJ1-5|.
TGTGCCAGCGGCCATAATCAGCCCCAGCATTTT
CASGHNQPQHF
>.|TRBV11-2|TRBJ2-7|.
TGTGCCAGCAGCTCCATCCGTGGGCAACACTACGAGCAGTACTTC
CASSSIRGQHYEQYF
>.|TRBV5-4|TRBJ1-2|.
TGTGCCAGCAGCGGTGGACAGCAAAGACCTTATGGCTACACCTTC
CASSGGQQRPYGYTF
>.|TRBV13|TRBJ1-1|.
TGTGCCAGCAGCAGAGAAGAGAACACTGAAGCTTTCTTT
CASSREENTEAFF
>.|TRBV30|TRBJ1-5|.
TGTGCCTGGAGTCGGGGGGCGGGGCAGCCCCAGCATTTT
CAWSRGAGQPQHF
>.|TRBV10-3|TRBJ2-1|TRBD2
TGTGCCATCAGTGAGTCGGGGACTAGACACAATGAGCAGTTCTTC
CAISESGTRHNEQFF
>.|TRBV7-9|TRBJ2-5|.
TGTGCCAGCAGCTTACCGGGGCAAGAGACCCAGTACTTC
CASSLPGQETQYF
>.|TRBV6-2/TRBV6-3|TRBJ1-5|.
TGTGCCAGCAGTTACAGGAGGATGGGCAATCAGCCCCAGCATTTT
CASSYRRMGNQPQHF
>once|TRBV12-3/TRBV12-4|TRBJ1-5|.
TGTGCCAGCCGAAGCCAGGGTTTGCAGCCCCAGCATTTT
CASRSQGLQPQHF
>.|TRBV4-3|TRBJ2-3|.
TGCGCCAGCAGCTCCCAAGCGGGCACAGATACGCAGTATTTT
CASSSQAGTDTQYF
>.|TRBV6-2/TRBV6-3|TRBJ2-7|TRBD1
TGTGCCAGCAGTTACATAGGGGGCGAACCCTACGAGCAGTACTTC
CASSYIGGEPYEQYF
>.|TRBV7-2|TRBJ2-3|.
TGTGCCAGCAGCTTGGCCAGGGCCACAGATACGCAGTATTTT
CASSLARATDTQYF
>.|TRBV19|TRBJ1-2|.
TGTGCCAGTAGTATAGCCACCCGGGGGGCAGGCTATGGCTACACCTTC
CASSIATRGAGYGYTF
>once|TRBV19|TRBJ1-1|.
TGTGCCAGTAGTGGTTTTAGTGTAGACACTGAAGCTTTCTTT
CASSGFSVDTEAFF
>.|TRBV27|TRBJ2-7|.
TGTGCCAGCAGTTTGGGGGGTTGGCCCTACGAGCAGTACTTC
CASSLGGWPYEQYF